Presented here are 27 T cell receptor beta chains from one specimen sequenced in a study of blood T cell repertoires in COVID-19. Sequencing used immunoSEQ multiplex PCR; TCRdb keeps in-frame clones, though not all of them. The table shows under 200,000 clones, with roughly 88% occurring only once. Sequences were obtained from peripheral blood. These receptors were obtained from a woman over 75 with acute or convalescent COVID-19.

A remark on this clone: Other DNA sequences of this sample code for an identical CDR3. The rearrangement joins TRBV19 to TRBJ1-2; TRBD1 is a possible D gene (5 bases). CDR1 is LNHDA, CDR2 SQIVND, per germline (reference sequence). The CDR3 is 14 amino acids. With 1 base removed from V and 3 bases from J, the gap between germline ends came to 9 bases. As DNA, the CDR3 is TGTGCCAGTAGTATAGGGGGCGCAGACTATGGCTACACCTTC. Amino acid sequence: CASSIGGADYGYTF.

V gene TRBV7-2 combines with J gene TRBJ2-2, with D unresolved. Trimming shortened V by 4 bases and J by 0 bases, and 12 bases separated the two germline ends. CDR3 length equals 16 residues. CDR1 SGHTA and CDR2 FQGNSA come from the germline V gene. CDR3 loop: CASSSRVLSNTGELFF. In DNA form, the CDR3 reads TGTGCCAGCAGCTCCCGCGTCCTATCGAACACCGGGGAGCTGTTTTTT.

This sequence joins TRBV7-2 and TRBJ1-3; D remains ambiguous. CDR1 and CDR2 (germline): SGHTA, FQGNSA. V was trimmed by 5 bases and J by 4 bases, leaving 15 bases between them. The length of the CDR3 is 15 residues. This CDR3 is CASSLSAGSGNTIYF. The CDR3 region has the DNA TGTGCCAGCAGCCTTAGTGCAGGTTCGGGAAACACCATATATTTT.

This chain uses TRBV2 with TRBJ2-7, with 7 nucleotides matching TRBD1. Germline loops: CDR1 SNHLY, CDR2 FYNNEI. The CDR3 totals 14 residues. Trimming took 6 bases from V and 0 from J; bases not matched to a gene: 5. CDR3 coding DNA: TGTGCCAGCAGGAGACAGGGAAGCTCCTACGAGCAGTACTTC. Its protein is CASRRQGSSYEQYF.

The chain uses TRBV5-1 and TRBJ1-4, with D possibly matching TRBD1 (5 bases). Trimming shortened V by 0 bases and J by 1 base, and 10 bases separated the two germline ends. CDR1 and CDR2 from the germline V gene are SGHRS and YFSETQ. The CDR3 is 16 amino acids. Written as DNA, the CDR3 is TGCGCCAGCAGCTTGGAGGTGGGGGGAACTAATGAAAAACTGTTTTTT. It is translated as CASSLEVGGTNEKLFF. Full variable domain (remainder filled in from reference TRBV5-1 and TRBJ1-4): KAGVTQTPRYLIKTRGQQVTLSCSPISGHRSVSWYQQTPGQGLQFLFEYFSETQRNKGNFPGRFSGRQFSNSRSEMNVSTLELGDSALYLCASSLEVGGTNEKLFFGSGTQLSVL.

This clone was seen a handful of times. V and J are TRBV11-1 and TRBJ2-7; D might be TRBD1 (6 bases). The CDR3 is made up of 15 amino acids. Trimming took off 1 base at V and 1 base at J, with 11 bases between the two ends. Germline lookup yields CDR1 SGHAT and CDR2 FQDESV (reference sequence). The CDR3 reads CASSLDTGKSYEQYF. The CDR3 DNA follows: TGTGCCAGCAGCTTAGATACAGGGAAGTCCTACGAGCAGTACTTC.

DNA of the CDR3: TGTGCCAGTAGGCCCGGGACTAGCGGGGCGAGTGAGCAGTTCTTC. This gives the protein CASRPGTSGASEQFF. The chain employs TRBV19 and TRBJ2-1; 13 nucleotides line up with TRBD2. The V and J ends lost 6 bases and 9 bases, in that order; junction bases with no gene match: 8. The germline gives CDR1 LNHDA, CDR2 SQIVND (reference sequence). This CDR3 comprises 15 residues.

This chain's CDR3 is CASSKYRDGYTF. Written as DNA, the CDR3 is TGTGCCAGCAGCAAATACAGGGATGGCTACACCTTC. This chain links TRBV21-1 with TRBJ1-2; the table's D call TRBD1 went unverified against the DNA. TRBV21-1 is a pseudogene segment. The CDR3 contains 12 residues.

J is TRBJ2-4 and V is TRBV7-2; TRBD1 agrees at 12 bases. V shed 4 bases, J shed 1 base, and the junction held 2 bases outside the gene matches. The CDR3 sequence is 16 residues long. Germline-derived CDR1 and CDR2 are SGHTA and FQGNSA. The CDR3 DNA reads TGTGCCAGCAGCTGGGGACAGGGGGCGGCCAAAAACATTCAGTACTTC. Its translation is CASSWGQGAAKNIQYF.

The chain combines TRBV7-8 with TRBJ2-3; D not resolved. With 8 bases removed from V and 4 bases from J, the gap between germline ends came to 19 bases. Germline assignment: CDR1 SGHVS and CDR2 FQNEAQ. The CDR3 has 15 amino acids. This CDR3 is CASSPRPEAADTQYF. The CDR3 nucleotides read TGTGCCAGCTCACCTAGACCAGAAGCCGCAGATACGCAGTATTTT.

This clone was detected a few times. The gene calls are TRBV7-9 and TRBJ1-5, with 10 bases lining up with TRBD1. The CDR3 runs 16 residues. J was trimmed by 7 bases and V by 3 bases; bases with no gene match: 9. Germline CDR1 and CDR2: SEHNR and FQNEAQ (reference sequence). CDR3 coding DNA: TGTGCCAGCAGCTTGGACAGGGGGGTAAAAAGCCAGCCCCAGCATTTT. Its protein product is CASSLDRGVKSQPQHF.

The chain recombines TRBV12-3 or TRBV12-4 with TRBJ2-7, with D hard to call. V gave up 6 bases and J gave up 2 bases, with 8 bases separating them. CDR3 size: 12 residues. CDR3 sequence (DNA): TGTGCCAGCAGCCTAGTCACCTACGAGCAGTACTTC. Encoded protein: CASSLVTYEQYF.

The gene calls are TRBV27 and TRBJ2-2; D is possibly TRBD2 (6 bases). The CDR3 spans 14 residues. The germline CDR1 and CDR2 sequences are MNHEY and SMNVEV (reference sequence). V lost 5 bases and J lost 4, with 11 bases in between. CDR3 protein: CASSRQGLTGELFF. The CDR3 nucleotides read TGTGCCAGCAGTAGGCAGGGACTCACCGGGGAGCTGTTTTTT.

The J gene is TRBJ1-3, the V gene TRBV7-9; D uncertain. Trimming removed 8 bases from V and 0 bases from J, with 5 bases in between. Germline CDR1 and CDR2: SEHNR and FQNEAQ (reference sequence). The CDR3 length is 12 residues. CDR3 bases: TGTGCCAGCCTACCCTCTGGAAACACCATATATTTT. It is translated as CASLPSGNTIYF.

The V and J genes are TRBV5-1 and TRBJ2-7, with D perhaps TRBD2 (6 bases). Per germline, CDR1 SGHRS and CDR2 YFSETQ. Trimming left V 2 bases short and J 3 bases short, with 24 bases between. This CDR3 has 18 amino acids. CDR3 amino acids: CASSFRPNFSGTNYEQYF. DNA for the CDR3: TGCGCCAGCAGCTTTCGCCCGAACTTTAGCGGAACCAACTACGAGCAGTACTTC.

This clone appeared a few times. The CDR3 DNA is TGTGCCAGCAGCCCCCTTGGACAGAACAACTATGGCTACACCTTC. It yields the protein CASSPLGQNNYGYTF. The chain carries TRBV6-5 and TRBJ1-2; D perhaps matches TRBD1 (6 bases). Germline CDR1 MNHEY, CDR2 SVGAGI. CDR3 length: 15 residues. V gave up 6 bases and J gave up 2 bases, with 16 bases separating them.

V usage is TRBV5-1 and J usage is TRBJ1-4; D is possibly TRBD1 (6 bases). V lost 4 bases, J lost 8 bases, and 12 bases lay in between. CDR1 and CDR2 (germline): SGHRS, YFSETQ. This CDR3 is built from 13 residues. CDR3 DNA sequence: TGCGCCAGCAGCAACTCAGGGGAGGAAAAACTGTTTTTT. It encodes CASSNSGEEKLFF.

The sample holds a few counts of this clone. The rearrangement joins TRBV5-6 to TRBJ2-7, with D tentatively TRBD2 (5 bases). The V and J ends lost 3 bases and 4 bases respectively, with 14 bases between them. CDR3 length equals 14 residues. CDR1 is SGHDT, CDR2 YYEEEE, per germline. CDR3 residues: CASSSGLALYEQYF. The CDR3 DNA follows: TGTGCCAGCAGCTCGGGCCTAGCCCTTTACGAGCAGTACTTC. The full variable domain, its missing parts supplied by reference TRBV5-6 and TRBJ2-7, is DAGVTQSPTHLIKTRGQQVTLRCSPKSGHDTVSWYQQALGQGPQFIFQYYEEEERQRGNFPDRFSGHQFPNYSSELNVNALLLGDSALYLCASSSGLALYEQYFGPGTRLTVT.

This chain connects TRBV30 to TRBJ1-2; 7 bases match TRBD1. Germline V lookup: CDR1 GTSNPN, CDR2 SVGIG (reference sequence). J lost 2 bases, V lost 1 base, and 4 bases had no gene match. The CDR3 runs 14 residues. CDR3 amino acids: CAWSGQGVNYGYTF. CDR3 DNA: TGTGCCTGGAGTGGGCAGGGGGTAAACTATGGCTACACCTTC. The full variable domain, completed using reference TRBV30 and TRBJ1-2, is SQTIHQWPATLVQPVGSPLSLECTVEGTSNPNLYWYRQAAGRGLQLLFYSVGIGQISSEVPQNLSASRPQDRQFILSSKKLLLSDSGFYLCAWSGQGVNYGYTFGSGTRLTVV.

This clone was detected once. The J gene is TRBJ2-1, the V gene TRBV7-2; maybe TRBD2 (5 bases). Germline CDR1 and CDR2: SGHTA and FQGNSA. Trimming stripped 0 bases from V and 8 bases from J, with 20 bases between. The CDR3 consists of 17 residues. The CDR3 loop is CASSLARWLASSDEQFF. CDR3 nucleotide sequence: TGTGCCAGCAGCTTAGCGCGGTGGCTAGCAAGCTCCGATGAGCAGTTCTTC.

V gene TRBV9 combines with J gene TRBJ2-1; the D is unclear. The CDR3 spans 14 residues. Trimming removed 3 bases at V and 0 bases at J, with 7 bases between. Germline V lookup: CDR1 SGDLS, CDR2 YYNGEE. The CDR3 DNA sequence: TGTGCCAGCAGCGCAACTCGCTCCTACAATGAGCAGTTCTTC. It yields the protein CASSATRSYNEQFF.

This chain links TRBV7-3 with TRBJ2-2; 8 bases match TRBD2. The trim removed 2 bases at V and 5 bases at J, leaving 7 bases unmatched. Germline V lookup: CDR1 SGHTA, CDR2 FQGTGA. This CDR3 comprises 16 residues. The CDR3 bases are TGTGCCAGCAGCTTATTAGGCGGGAGGCTGACCGGGGAGCTGTTTTTT. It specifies CASSLLGGRLTGELFF. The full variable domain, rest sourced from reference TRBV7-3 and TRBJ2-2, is GAGVSQTPSNKVTEKGKYVELRCDPISGHTALYWYRQSLGQGPEFLIYFQGTGAADDSGLPNDRFFAVRPEGSVSTLKIQRTERGDSAVYLCASSLLGGRLTGELFFGEGSRLTVL.

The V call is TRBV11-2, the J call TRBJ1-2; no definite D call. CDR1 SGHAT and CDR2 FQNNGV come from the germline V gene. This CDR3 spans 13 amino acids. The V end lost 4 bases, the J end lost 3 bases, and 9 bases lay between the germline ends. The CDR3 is CASSSRLDYGYTF. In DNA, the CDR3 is TGTGCCAGCAGCTCCCGACTGGACTATGGCTACACCTTC.

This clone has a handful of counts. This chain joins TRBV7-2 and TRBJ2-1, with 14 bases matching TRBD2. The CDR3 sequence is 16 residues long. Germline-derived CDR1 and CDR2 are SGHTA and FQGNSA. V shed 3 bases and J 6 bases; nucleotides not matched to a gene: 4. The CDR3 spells CASSFSTSGGANEQFF. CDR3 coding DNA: TGTGCCAGCAGCTTTTCGACTAGCGGGGGGGCCAATGAGCAGTTCTTC.

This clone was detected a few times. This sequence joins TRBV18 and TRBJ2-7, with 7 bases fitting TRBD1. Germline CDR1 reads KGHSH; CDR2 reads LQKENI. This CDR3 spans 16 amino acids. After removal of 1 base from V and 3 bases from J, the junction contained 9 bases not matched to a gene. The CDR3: CASSPQQGQHNYEQYF. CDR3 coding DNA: TGTGCCAGCTCACCACAACAGGGACAGCATAACTACGAGCAGTACTTC.

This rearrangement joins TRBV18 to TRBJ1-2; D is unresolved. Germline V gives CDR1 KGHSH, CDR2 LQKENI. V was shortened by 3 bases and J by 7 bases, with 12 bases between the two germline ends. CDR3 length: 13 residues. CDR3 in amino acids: CASSPPTVVGYTF. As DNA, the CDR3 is TGTGCCAGCTCACCGCCCACAGTAGTTGGCTACACCTTC.

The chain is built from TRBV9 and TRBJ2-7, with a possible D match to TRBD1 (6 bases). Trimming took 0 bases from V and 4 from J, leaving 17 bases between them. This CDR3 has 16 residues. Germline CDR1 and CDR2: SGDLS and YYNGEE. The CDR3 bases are TGTGCCAGCAGCGTAGGGGAAGGCCTAGGGGGTTACGAGCAGTACTTC. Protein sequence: CASSVGEGLGGYEQYF.